This T cell receptor (beta chain) comes out of a study of memory CD4+ T cells and cytomegalovirus serostatus. With 2 bases clipped from V and 5 bases from J, the junction kept 8 bases outside the gene matches. The CDR3 length is 17 residues. The V gene's germline CDR1 is SGHTA and CDR2 FQGNSA. Single viable CD3+CD4+CD8-CD45RO+ cells were sorted as the memory CD4+ T cells. Repertoires were generated with immunoSEQ multiplex PCR, while TCRdb's copy carries only in-frame clones and drops some. The sample carries 58,000 or so clones, roughly 77% recorded once. The chain is built from TRBV7-2 and TRBJ2-3; 12 bases match TRBD2. The TCR was taken from an adult in good health and CMV-seropositive. The source material was memory CD4+ T cells from blood. CDR3 sequence: CASSLLPSGRVGDTQYF. CDR3 DNA sequence: TGTGCCAGCAGCTTATTGCCTAGCGGGAGGGTTGGAGATACGCAGTATTTT. Full variable domain (remainder filled in from reference TRBV7-2 and TRBJ2-3): GAGVSQSPSNKVTEKGKDVELRCDPISGHTALYWYRQSLGQGLEFLIYFQGNSAPDKSGLPSDRFSAERTGGSVSTLTIQRTQQEDSAVYLCASSLLPSGRVGDTQYFGPGTRLTVL.